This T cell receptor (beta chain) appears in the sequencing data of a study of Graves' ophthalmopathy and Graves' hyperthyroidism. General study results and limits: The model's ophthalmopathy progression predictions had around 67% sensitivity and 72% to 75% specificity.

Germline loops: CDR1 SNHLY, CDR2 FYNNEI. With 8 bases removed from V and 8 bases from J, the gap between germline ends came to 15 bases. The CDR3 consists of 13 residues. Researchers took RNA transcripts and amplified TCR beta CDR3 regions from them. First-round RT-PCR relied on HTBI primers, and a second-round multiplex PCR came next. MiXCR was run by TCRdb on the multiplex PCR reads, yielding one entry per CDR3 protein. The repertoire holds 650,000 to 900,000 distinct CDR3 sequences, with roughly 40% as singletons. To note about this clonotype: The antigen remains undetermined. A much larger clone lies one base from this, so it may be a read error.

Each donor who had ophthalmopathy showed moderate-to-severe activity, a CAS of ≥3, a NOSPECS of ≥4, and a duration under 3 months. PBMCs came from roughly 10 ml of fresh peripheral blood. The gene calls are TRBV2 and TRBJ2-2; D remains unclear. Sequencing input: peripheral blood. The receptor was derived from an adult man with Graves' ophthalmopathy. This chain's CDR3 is CASVKEESGELFF. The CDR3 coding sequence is TGTGCCAGCGTTAAAGAAGAATCAGGGGAGCTGTTTTTT. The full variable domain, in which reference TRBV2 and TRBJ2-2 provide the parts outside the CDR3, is EPEVTQTPSHQVTQMGQEVILRCVPISNHLYFYWYRQILGQKVEFLVSFYNNEISEKSEIFDDQFSVERPDGSNFTLKIRSTKLEDSAMYFCASVKEESGELFFGEGSRLTVL.